These 12 T cell receptor beta chains came from one sample sequenced in a study of blood T cell repertoires in COVID-19. Repertoires were generated with immunoSEQ multiplex PCR, while TCRdb's copy carries only in-frame clones and drops some. The sample includes 330,000 or so clones, 80% to 90% of them seen just once. What was sequenced was peripheral blood. These receptors all stem from a man aged 25 to 40 with COVID-19, enrolled during active disease.

CDR3 loop: CASSSNPPGQGAGGYTF. The CDR3 DNA sequence: TGTGCCAGCAGCTCCAACCCGCCGGGACAGGGGGCTGGCGGCTACACCTTC. The rearrangement uses TRBV3-1 (or the pseudogene TRBV3-2) and TRBJ1-2, with 12 nucleotides matching TRBD1. Looked up from germline, CDR1 is LGHDT and CDR2 is YNNKEL (reference sequence). J gave up 8 bases and V 5 bases, and 15 bases lay outside the gene matches. The CDR3 totals 17 residues.

This clone was found once. CDR3: CASSRDRESGELFF. The CDR3 coding sequence is TGTGCCAGCAGTCGGGACAGGGAATCCGGGGAGCTGTTTTTT. This sequence joins TRBV6-5 and TRBJ2-2, with 9 bases fitting TRBD1. The germline CDR1 and CDR2 sequences are MNHEY and SVGAGI. This CDR3 is built from 14 residues. J was trimmed by 6 bases and V by 5 bases; bases with no gene match: 4.

The gene calls are TRBV6-5 and TRBJ1-6; D not resolved. The CDR3 consists of 14 residues. The germline V gene encodes CDR1 MNHEY and CDR2 SVGAGI. Between the trimmed V and J ends, which lost 7 bases and 1 base, there was a span of 8 bases. As DNA, the CDR3 is TGTGCCAGCAAGAGGGTGTCCTATAATTCACCCCTCCACTTT. This sequence encodes CASKRVSYNSPLHF.

A single count supports this clone. The chain employs TRBV13 and TRBJ2-3, with D maybe TRBD1 (6 bases). Germline V lookup: CDR1 PRHDT, CDR2 FYEKMQ (reference sequence). The CDR3 consists of 16 residues. Trimming stripped 7 bases from V and 4 bases from J, with 21 bases between. The CDR3 nucleotides are TGTGCCAGCAACCTACGGGGACAACGCTTGGCAGATACGCAGTATTTT. It codes for CASNLRGQRLADTQYF.

The V gene is TRBV7-9, the J gene TRBJ2-1; no firm D call. CDR1 and CDR2 (germline): SEHNR, FQNEAQ (reference sequence). V gave up 5 bases and J gave up 5 bases, with 13 bases separating them. The CDR3 totals 14 residues. The CDR3 bases are TGTGCCAGCAGCCATTGGAGAAGAAACAATGAGCAGTTCTTC. Amino acids: CASSHWRRNNEQFF.

This clone was observed a single time. Other DNA variants within this sample encode the same CDR3. This chain uses TRBV7-3 with TRBJ1-1; D is unclear. Between the trimmed V and J ends, which lost 1 base and 1 base, there was a span of 4 bases. CDR3 length: 13 residues. Germline loops: CDR1 SGHTA, CDR2 FQGTGA. This CDR3 reads CASSLMRNTEAFF. The CDR3, as DNA: TGTGCCAGCAGCTTAATGCGGAACACTGAAGCTTTCTTT. Variable domain in full (rest from reference TRBV7-3 and TRBJ1-1): GAGVSQTPSNKVTEKGKYVELRCDPISGHTALYWYRQSLGQGPEFLIYFQGTGAADDSGLPNDRFFAVRPEGSVSTLKIQRTERGDSAVYLCASSLMRNTEAFFGQGTRLTVV.

The rearrangement links TRBV28 to TRBJ2-7, with unresolved D. V shed 2 bases and J shed 3 bases, with 8 bases lying between them. The CDR3 has 13 residues. Per germline, CDR1 MDHEN and CDR2 SYDVKM. This chain's CDR3 is CASSLDTYYEQYF. CDR3 sequence (DNA): TGTGCCAGCAGTTTAGACACCTACTACGAGCAGTACTTC. The full variable domain, in which reference TRBV28 and TRBJ2-7 provide the parts outside the CDR3, is DVKVTQSSRYLVKRTGEKVFLECVQDMDHENMFWYRQDPGLGLRLIYFSYDVKMKEKGDIPEGYSVSREKKERFSLILESASTNQTSMYLCASSLDTYYEQYFGPGTRLTVT.

This chain joins TRBV11-2 and TRBJ1-5, with 7 bases lining up with TRBD1. The germline V gene encodes CDR1 SGHAT and CDR2 FQNNGV. The CDR3 consists of 15 residues. The V segment lost 1 base and the J segment 4 bases; nucleotides outside the gene matches: 4. The CDR3 DNA is TGTGCCAGCAGCTTAGGGACAGGTCCTAATCAGCCCCAGCATTTT. It specifies CASSLGTGPNQPQHF. Supplemented by reference TRBV11-2 and TRBJ1-5, the full variable domain reads EAGVAQSPRYKIIEKRQSVAFWCNPISGHATLYWYQQILGQGPKLLIQFQNNGVVDDSQLPKDRFSAERLKGVDSTLKIQPAKLEDSAVYLCASSLGTGPNQPQHFGDGTRLSIL.

CDR3 loop: CASSPDRAGNTIYF. The CDR3 DNA follows: TGTGCCAGCAGTCCGGACAGGGCTGGAAACACCATATATTTT. The chain recombines TRBV28 with TRBJ1-3, with 8 bases identical to TRBD1. The germline gives CDR1 MDHEN, CDR2 SYDVKM. The ends lost 5 bases at V and 2 bases at J; junction bases unmatched: 2. The CDR3 totals 14 residues.

This clone was counted a single time. The chain couples TRBV29-1 to TRBJ2-5; 8 bases agree with TRBD1. CDR1 SQVTM and CDR2 ANQGSEA come from the germline V gene. The CDR3 extends over 13 amino acids. V dropped 8 bases and J dropped 7; count of bases not matched to a gene: 12. The CDR3 reads CSIYQGARVTQYF. The CDR3 coding sequence is TGCAGCATCTACCAGGGGGCAAGGGTGACCCAGTACTTC.

The rearrangement uses TRBV12-3 or TRBV12-4 and TRBJ1-1; D call uncertain. There are 12 residues in the CDR3. V lost 7 bases to trimming and J lost 7 bases, with 13 bases between them. The CDR3 reads CASKGLGVEAFF. Written as DNA, the CDR3 is TGTGCCAGCAAGGGCCTCGGGGTTGAAGCTTTCTTT.

This chain joins TRBV10-3 and TRBJ2-2, with D possibly matching TRBD2 (5 bases). Germline CDR1 is ENHRY and CDR2 is SYGVKD. The V end lost 7 bases, the J end lost 2 bases, and 11 bases lay between the germline ends. CDR3 size: 14 residues. CDR3 nucleotide sequence: TGTGCCATCAAGCGGACGGGTAACACCGGGGAGCTGTTTTTT. Amino acid sequence: CAIKRTGNTGELFF.